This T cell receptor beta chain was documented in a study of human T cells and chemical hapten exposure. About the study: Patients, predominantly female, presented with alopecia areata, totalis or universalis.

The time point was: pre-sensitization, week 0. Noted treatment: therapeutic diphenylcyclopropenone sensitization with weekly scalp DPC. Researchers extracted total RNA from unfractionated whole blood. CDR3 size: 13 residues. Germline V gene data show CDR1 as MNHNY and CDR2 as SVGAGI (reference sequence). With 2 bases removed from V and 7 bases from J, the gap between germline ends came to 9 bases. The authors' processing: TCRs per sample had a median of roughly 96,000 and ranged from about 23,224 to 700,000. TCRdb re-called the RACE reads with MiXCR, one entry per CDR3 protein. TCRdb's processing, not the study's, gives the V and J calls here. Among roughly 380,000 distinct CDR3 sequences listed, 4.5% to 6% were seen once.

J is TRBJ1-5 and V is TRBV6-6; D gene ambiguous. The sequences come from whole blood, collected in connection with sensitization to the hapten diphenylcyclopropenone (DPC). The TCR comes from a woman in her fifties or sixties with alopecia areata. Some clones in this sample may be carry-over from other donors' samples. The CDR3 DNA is TGTGCCAGCAGTTACGTGGGGAGGCAGCCCCAGCATTTT. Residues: CASSYVGRQPQHF.